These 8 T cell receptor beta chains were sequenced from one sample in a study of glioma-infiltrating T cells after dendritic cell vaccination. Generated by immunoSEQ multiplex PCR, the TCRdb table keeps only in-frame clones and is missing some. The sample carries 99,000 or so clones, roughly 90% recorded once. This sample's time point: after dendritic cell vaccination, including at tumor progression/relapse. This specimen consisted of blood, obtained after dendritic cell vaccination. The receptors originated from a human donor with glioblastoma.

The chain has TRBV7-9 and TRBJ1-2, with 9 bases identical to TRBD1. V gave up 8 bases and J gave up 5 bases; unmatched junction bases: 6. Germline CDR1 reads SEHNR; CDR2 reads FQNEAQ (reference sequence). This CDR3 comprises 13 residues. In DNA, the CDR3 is TGTGCCAGCGTACAGGGGGCGTTATATGGCTACACCTTC. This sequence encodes CASVQGALYGYTF. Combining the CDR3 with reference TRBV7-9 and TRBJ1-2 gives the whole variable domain DTGVSQNPRHKITKRGQNVTFRCDPISEHNRLYWYRQTLGQGPEFLTYFQNEAQLEKSRLLSDRFSAERPKGSFSTLEIQRTEQGDSAMYLCASVQGALYGYTFGSGTRLTVV.

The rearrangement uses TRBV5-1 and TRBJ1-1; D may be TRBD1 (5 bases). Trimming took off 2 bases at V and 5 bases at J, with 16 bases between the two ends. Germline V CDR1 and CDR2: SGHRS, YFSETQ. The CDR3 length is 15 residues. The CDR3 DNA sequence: TGCGCCAGCAGCTTAACAGGAGGGTCAAGGACTGAAGCTTTCTTT. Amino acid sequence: CASSLTGGSRTEAFF.

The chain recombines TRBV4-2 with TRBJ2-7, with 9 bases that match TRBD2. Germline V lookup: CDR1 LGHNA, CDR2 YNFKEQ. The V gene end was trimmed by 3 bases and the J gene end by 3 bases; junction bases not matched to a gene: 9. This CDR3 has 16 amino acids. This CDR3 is CASSHLGSGRIYEQYF. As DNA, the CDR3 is TGTGCCAGCAGCCACCTAGGTAGCGGGAGAATCTACGAGCAGTACTTC.

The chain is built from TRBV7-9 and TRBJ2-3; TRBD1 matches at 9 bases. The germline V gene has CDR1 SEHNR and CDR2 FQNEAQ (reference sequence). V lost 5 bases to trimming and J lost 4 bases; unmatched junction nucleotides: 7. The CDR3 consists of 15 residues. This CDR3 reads CASSGRTGVADTQYF. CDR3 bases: TGTGCCAGCAGCGGGCGGACAGGGGTTGCAGATACGCAGTATTTT.

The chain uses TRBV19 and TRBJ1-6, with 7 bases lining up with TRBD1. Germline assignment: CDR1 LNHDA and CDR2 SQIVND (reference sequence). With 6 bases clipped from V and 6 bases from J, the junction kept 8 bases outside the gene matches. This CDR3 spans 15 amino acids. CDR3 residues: CASRTGQRVNSPLHF. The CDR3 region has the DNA TGTGCCAGTAGGACGGGACAGCGAGTTAATTCACCCCTCCACTTT.

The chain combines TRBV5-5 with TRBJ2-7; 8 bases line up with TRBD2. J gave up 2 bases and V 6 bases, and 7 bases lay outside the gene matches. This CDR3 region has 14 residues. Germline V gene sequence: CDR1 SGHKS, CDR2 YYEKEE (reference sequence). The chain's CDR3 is CASTPVGRAYEQYF. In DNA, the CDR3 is TGTGCCAGCACTCCAGTCGGGAGGGCCTACGAGCAGTACTTC. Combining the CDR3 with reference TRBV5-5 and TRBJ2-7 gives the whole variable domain DAGVTQSPTHLIKTRGQQVTLRCSPISGHKSVSWYQQVLGQGPQFIFQYYEKEERGRGNFPDRFSARQFPNYSSELNVNALLLGDSALYLCASTPVGRAYEQYFGPGTRLTVT.

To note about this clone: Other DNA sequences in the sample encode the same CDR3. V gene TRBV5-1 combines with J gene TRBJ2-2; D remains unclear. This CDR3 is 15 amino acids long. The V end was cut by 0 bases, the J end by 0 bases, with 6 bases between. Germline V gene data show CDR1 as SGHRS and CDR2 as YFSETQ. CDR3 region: CASSLDTPNTGELFF. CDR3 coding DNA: TGCGCCAGCAGCTTGGATACTCCGAACACCGGGGAGCTGTTTTTT.

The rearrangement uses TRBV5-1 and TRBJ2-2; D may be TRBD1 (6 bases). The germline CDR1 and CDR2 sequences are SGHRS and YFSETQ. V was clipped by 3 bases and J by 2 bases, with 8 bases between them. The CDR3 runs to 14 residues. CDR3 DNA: TGCGCCAGCAGCTCAGGGGCAAACACCGGGGAGCTGTTTTTT. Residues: CASSSGANTGELFF. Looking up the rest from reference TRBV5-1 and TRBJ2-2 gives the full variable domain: KAGVTQTPRYLIKTRGQQVTLSCSPISGHRSVSWYQQTPGQGLQFLFEYFSETQRNKGNFPGRFSGRQFSNSRSEMNVSTLELGDSALYLCASSSGANTGELFFGEGSRLTVL.